A single sample is the source of the 6 T cell receptor beta chains below, sequenced in a study of low-dose radiotherapy and immunotherapy resistance in tumors. Time point described: after trial treatment. The treatment here: LDRT plus nivolumab, ipilimumab, low-dose cyclophosphamide and aspirin (RACIN trial). Both TCRalpha and TCRbeta chains were reverse transcribed with V-gene-specific primers. A roughly 22-cycle PCR with a constant-region primer and V-primer adapter amplified TCRs. TCRdb fed the reads into MiXCR, producing one record per CDR3 protein. The sample yields roughly 56,000 distinct CDR3 sequences, 20% to 25% seen once. The material sequenced was PBMCs, taken after low-dose radiotherapy plus immunotherapy. The receptor set was obtained from a male donor with prostate cancer.

Ten or more counts support this clonotype. The chain uses TRBV19 and TRBJ2-7, with D uncertain. Looked up from germline, CDR1 is LNHDA and CDR2 is SQIVND (reference sequence). The CDR3 contains 13 residues. Trimming removed 5 bases from V and 3 bases from J, with 11 bases in between. The CDR3 region has the DNA TGTGCCAGTAGTGCGGATACAAACTACGAGCAGTACTTC. Its translation is CASSADTNYEQYF.

This clonotype has only a few counts. The chain employs TRBV6-6 and TRBJ1-3; D is unresolved. The CDR3 has 12 residues. Looked up from germline, CDR1 is MNHNY and CDR2 is SVGAGI (reference sequence). The V and J ends lost 9 bases and 4 bases respectively, with 10 bases between them. CDR3 sequence (DNA): TGTGCCAGTAGAGGGTCCGGAAACACCATATATTTT. Encoded protein: CASRGSGNTIYF.

At least ten counts were recorded for this clonotype. V is TRBV5-1 and J is TRBJ2-1, with 8 bases aligning to TRBD2. Per germline, CDR1 SGHRS and CDR2 YFSETQ. J gave up 8 bases and V 0 bases, and 10 bases lay outside the gene matches. The CDR3 covers 16 residues. For the CDR3, the DNA is TGCGCCAGCAGCTTGGGCTTCGGCGGGGGGATGGATGAGCAGTTCTTC. Amino acid sequence: CASSLGFGGGMDEQFF.

This clonotype was detected ten times or more. V usage is TRBV30 and J usage is TRBJ2-1; D may be TRBD1 (6 bases). Germline V CDR1 and CDR2: GTSNPN, SVGIG (reference sequence). Trimming stripped 3 bases from V and 2 bases from J, with 14 bases between. There are 15 residues in the CDR3. The CDR3 DNA follows: TGTGCCTGGAGGGGTATAACAGGGACCTACAATGAGCAGTTCTTC. Protein sequence: CAWRGITGTYNEQFF.

The chain uses TRBV5-1 and TRBJ1-1, with D maybe TRBD1 (6 bases). CDR1 is SGHRS, CDR2 YFSETQ, per germline. CDR3 length: 15 residues. V was clipped by 0 bases and J by 3 bases, with 12 bases between them. CDR3 in amino acids: CASSLGTGRDTEAFF. The CDR3 nucleotides are TGCGCCAGCAGCTTGGGTACAGGGAGGGACACTGAAGCTTTCTTT.

V is TRBV28 and J is TRBJ1-1; no reliable D call. This CDR3 region has 13 residues. The V gene's germline CDR1 is MDHEN and CDR2 SYDVKM. V shed 2 bases and J shed 4 bases, with 8 bases lying between them. This CDR3 reads CASSLRKGTEAFF. The CDR3 region has the DNA TGTGCCAGCAGTTTAAGGAAGGGCACTGAAGCTTTCTTT. Based on the CDR3 plus reference TRBV28 and TRBJ1-1, the full variable domain is DVKVTQSSRYLVKRTGEKVFLECVQDMDHENMFWYRQDPGLGLRLIYFSYDVKMKEKGDIPEGYSVSREKKERFSLILESASTNQTSMYLCASSLRKGTEAFFGQGTRLTVV.